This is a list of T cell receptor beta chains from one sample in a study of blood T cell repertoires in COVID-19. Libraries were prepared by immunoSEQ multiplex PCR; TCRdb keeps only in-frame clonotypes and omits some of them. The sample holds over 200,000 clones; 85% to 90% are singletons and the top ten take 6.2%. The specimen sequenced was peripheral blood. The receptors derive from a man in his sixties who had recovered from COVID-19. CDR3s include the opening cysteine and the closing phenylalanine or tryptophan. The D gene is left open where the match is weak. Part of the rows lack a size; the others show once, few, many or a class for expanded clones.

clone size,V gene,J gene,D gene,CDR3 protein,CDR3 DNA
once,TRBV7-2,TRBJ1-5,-,CASSLMRVGNQPQHF,TGTGCCAGCAGCTTAATGAGGGTGGGGAATCAGCCCCAGCATTTT
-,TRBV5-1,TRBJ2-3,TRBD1,CASSKGTGAEDTQYF,TGCGCCAGCAGCAAAGGGACAGGGGCGGAAGATACGCAGTATTTT
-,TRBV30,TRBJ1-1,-,CACYRVISEAFF,TGTGCCTGCTACAGGGTTATCTCTGAAGCTTTCTTT
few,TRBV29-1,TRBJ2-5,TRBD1,CSVDRGGETQYF,TGCAGCGTAGACAGGGGTGGGGAGACCCAGTACTTC
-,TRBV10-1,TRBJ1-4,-,CAPPRGRGVANEKLFF,TGCGCCCCCCCCAGGGGACGGGGGGTAGCTAATGAAAAACTGTTTTTT
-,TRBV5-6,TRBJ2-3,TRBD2,CASSLAIAGGPDTQYF,TGTGCCAGCAGCTTGGCTATAGCGGGAGGGCCGGATACGCAGTATTTT
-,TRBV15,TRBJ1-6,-,CATSRGTDNSPLHF,TGTGCCACCAGCAGAGGAACGGATAATTCACCCCTCCACTTT
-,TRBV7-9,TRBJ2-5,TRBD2,CASSWGTSGDSPYF,TGTGCCAGCAGCTGGGGGACTAGCGGGGATTCACCATACTTC
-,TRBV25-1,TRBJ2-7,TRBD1,CASSESGTGGYEQYF,TGTGCCAGCAGTGAATCCGGGACAGGGGGCTACGAGCAGTACTTC
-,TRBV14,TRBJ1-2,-,CASSQDRGYGYTF,TGTGCCAGCAGCCAAGACAGGGGCTATGGCTACACCTTC
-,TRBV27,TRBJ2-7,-,CASSLLAFRGEQYF,TGTGCCAGCAGTTTACTAGCGTTCCGGGGGGAGCAGTACTTC
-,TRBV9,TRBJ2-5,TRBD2,CASSVDLGGRLAGGPEETQYF,TGTGCCAGCAGCGTAGATCTGGGCGGGCGACTAGCGGGGGGTCCGGAAGAGACCCAGTACTTC
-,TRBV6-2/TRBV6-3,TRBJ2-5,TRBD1,CASSPFLPGQGNIETQYF,TGTGCCAGCAGCCCATTCTTACCCGGACAGGGAAATATAGAGACCCAGTACTTC
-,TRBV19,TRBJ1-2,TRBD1,CASSTTGSPNYGYTF,TGTGCCAGTAGTACGACAGGGTCCCCTAACTATGGCTACACCTTC
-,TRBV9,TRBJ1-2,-,CASSEGLGGYGYTF,TGTGCCAGCAGCGAGGGATTAGGAGGCTATGGCTACACCTTC
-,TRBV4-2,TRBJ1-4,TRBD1,CASSQDGQGGNEKLFF,TGTGCCAGCAGCCAAGACGGGCAGGGGGGTAATGAAAAACTGTTTTTT
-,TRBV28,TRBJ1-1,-,CASSLTGTEAFF,TGTGCCAGCAGTTTAACGGGGACTGAAGCTTTCTTT
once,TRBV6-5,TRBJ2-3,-,CASSYSESTDTQYF,TGTGCCAGCAGTTACTCGGAGAGCACAGATACGCAGTATTTT
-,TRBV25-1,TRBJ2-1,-,CASSSSQRDEQFF,TGTGCCAGCAGTAGCTCACAGAGGGATGAGCAGTTCTTC
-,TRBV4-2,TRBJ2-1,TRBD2,CASSQGGGLAGENEQFF,TGTGCCAGCAGCCAAGGGGGCGGACTAGCGGGAGAAAATGAGCAGTTCTTC
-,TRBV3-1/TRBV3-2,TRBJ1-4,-,CASSQESRRRRVF,TGTGCCAGCAGCCAAGAATCGCGGCGGAGGAGGGTTTTT
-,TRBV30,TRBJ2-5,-,CAWTRLGGTAKETQYF,TGTGCCTGGACTCGATTGGGCGGGACAGCCAAAGAGACCCAGTACTTC
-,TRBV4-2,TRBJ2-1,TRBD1,CASSQTTGGNYNEQFF,TGTGCCAGCAGCCAAACTACAGGGGGCAACTACAATGAGCAGTTCTTC
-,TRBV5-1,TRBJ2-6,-,CASNNGQNSGANVLTF,TGCGCCAGCAATAATGGACAGAACTCTGGGGCCAACGTCCTGACTTTC
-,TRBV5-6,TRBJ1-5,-,CASSFGLNSNQPQHF,TGTGCCAGCAGCTTCGGACTCAATAGCAATCAGCCCCAGCATTTT
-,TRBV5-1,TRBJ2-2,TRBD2,CASSTRTSSGGELFF,TGCGCCAGCAGCACACGGACTAGCTCCGGCGGGGAGCTGTTTTTT
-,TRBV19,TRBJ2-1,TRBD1,CASSIRGPGDNEQFF,TGTGCCAGTAGTATCAGGGGGCCAGGGGACAATGAGCAGTTCTTC
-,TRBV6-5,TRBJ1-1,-,CASARGHTEAFF,TGTGCCAGTGCCAGGGGACACACTGAAGCTTTCTTT
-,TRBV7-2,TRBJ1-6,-,CASRLQGINSPLHF,TGTGCCAGCAGACTACAGGGTATCAATTCACCCCTCCACTTT
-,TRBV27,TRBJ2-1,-,CASSLTASSYNEQFF,TGTGCCAGCAGTTTAACAGCTTCCTCCTACAATGAGCAGTTCTTC
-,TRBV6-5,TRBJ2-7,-,CATPPSTWSEQYF,TGTGCCACCCCCCCGAGCACTTGGAGCGAGCAGTACTTC
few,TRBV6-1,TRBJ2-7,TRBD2,CASSEALAGDEQYF,TGTGCCAGCAGTGAAGCACTAGCGGGAGATGAGCAGTACTTC
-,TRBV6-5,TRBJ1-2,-,CASRAAGTNYGYTF,TGTGCCAGCAGGGCGGCAGGGACTAACTATGGCTACACCTTC
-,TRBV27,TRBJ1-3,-,CASSWSGQSPGNTIYF,TGTGCCAGCAGTTGGTCTGGGCAGTCCCCTGGAAACACCATATATTTT
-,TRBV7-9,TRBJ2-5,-,CASTPDPGRGETQYF,TGTGCCAGCACCCCAGATCCTGGCCGGGGGGAGACCCAGTACTTC
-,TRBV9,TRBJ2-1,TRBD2,CASSVAWSGGTYNEQFF,TGTGCCAGCAGCGTAGCTTGGAGCGGGGGTACCTACAATGAGCAGTTCTTC
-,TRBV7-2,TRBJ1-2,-,CASSSDAGYGYTF,TGTGCCAGCAGCTCGGATGCGGGCTATGGCTACACCTTC
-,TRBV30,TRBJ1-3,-,CAWSVRSGGAGNTIYF,TGTGCCTGGAGTGTAAGGTCTGGCGGAGCCGGGAACACCATATATTTT
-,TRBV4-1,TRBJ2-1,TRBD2,CASSQGLAEHNEQFF,TGCGCCAGCAGCCAAGGACTAGCGGAGCACAATGAGCAGTTCTTC
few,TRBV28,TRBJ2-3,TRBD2,CASSRRLAFTDTQYF,TGTGCCAGCAGTCGAAGACTAGCCTTCACAGATACGCAGTATTTT
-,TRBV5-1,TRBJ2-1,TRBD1,CASSTGQGASYNEQFF,TGCGCCAGCAGCACGGGACAGGGGGCCTCCTACAATGAGCAGTTCTTC
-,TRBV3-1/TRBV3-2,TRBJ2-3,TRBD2,CASSPLSGGAGITQYF,TGTGCCAGCAGCCCCTTAAGCGGGGGGGCCGGCATAACGCAGTATTTT
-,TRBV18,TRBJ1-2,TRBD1,CASSPPGGPGYTF,TGTGCCAGCTCACCCCCAGGGGGGCCCGGCTACACCTTC
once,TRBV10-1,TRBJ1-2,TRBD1,CASRAGGNYGYTF,TGCGCCAGCAGAGCAGGGGGCAACTATGGCTACACCTTC
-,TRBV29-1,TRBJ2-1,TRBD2,CSVKEKGNSGGDEQFF,TGCAGCGTTAAGGAGAAGGGTAATAGCGGGGGCGATGAGCAGTTCTTC
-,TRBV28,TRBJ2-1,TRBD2,CASSPQVAGASSEQFF,TGTGCCAGCAGCCCCCAGGTAGCGGGAGCATCCAGTGAGCAGTTCTTC
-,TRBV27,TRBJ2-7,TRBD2,CASSLYTSGNEQYF,TGTGCCAGCAGTTTATACACTAGCGGAAACGAGCAGTACTTC
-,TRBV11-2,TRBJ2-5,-,CASSLTTTEETQYF,TGTGCCAGCAGCTTAACGACAACAGAAGAGACCCAGTACTTC
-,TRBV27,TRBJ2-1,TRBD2,CASSPTQRGHNEQFF,TGTGCCAGCAGTCCGACTCAGCGGGGGCACAATGAGCAGTTCTTC
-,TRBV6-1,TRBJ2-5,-,CASSETGRETQYF,TGTGCCAGCAGTGAAACGGGGAGGGAGACCCAGTACTTC